A selection of T cell receptor beta chains follows, all from one sample in a study of T cell changes during pregnancy in multiple sclerosis. The method was immunoSEQ multiplex PCR; TCRdb's version includes in-frame clones alone and lacks a portion of them. Of 75,000 to 95,000 clones listed, around 94% are singletons. Sequenced material: peripheral blood, taken after pregnancy. The receptors were gathered from a female donor with multiple sclerosis, enrolled in a pregnancy study. Both conserved end residues are trimmed from each CDR3.

v_call	j_call	cdr3_aa
TRBV6-5	TRBJ1-2	ASSYLTGNGYT
TRBV7-9	TRBJ1-1	ASSLGAASGVAF
TRBV7-9	TRBJ1-2	ASSLGSGAYGYT
TRBV27	TRBJ2-6	ASSTRQGSGANVLT
TRBV5-5	TRBJ2-1	ASSQGSGSLDEQF
TRBV18	TRBJ1-1	ASSPLPVMNTEAF
TRBV6-6	TRBJ1-4	ASSLDRSSVEKLF
TRBV30	TRBJ2-5	AWSGLAGGLETQY
TRBV2	TRBJ2-7	ASSDGSPLYEQY
TRBV7-9	TRBJ2-7	ASSLTKGAEQY
TRBV5-1	TRBJ1-1	ASSLGDILNTEAF
TRBV18	TRBJ1-2	ASSPPGTGYGYT
TRBV19	TRBJ2-1	ASLRTGRSYNEQF
TRBV11-2	TRBJ1-1	ASSTLRGRVGTEAF
TRBV11-3	TRBJ2-1	ASSLEGSGTGNEQF
TRBV10-2	TRBJ1-4	ASSGASYEKLF
TRBV14	TRBJ1-1	ASSQTGPRGPEAF
TRBV4-3	TRBJ2-1	ASSQDAGAVEQF
TRBV7-2	TRBJ1-3	ASSLIGEISGNTIY
TRBV5-1	TRBJ2-7	ASSLAGDRAYEQY
TRBV10-3	TRBJ2-7	AMNMDRGYEQY
TRBV27	TRBJ2-2	ASRVGQGLYGTGELF
TRBV7-2	TRBJ2-3	ASSLVGQGVGTQY
TRBV19	TRBJ2-5	ASSIGGETQY
TRBV5-4	TRBJ2-7	ASSSPLSGAYYEQY
TRBV7-8	TRBJ2-3	ASSPERTGVTDTQY
TRBV10-1	TRBJ1-2	ASSDGTDFNYGYT
TRBV30	TRBJ1-2	AWSRLGTGALNYGYT
TRBV11-3	TRBJ2-1	ASSLGGQTNEQF
TRBV21-1	TRBJ1-1	ASSPGGTEAF
TRBV6-6	TRBJ2-1	ASSFPGDEQF
TRBV30	TRBJ1-4	AWSRGLRGTTNEKLF
TRBV11-1	TRBJ1-1	ASSLIDHGDTEAF
TRBV6-5	TRBJ2-5	ASRQGQLEETQY
TRBV19	TRBJ1-6	ASSMSSYNSPLH
TRBV11-3	TRBJ2-3	ASSLLLGAGDTQY
TRBV6-5	TRBJ2-3	ASSSGKRVWDTQY
TRBV6-6	TRBJ2-5	ASSYPSLTGSETQY
TRBV29-1	TRBJ2-5	SVGDRGLQETQY
TRBV28	TRBJ2-3	ASGTSPDTQY
TRBV5-1	TRBJ2-5	ASSLLAGGLETQY
TRBV5-1	TRBJ2-5	ASSRDSGGEETQY
TRBV28	TRBJ2-7	ATRIGEQGAYEQY
TRBV19	TRBJ2-2	ASSTPLPGATARNTGELF
TRBV5-1	TRBJ2-7	ASSLFGQRNFYEQY
TRBV7-8	TRBJ2-1	ASSDIDPRLADYNEQF